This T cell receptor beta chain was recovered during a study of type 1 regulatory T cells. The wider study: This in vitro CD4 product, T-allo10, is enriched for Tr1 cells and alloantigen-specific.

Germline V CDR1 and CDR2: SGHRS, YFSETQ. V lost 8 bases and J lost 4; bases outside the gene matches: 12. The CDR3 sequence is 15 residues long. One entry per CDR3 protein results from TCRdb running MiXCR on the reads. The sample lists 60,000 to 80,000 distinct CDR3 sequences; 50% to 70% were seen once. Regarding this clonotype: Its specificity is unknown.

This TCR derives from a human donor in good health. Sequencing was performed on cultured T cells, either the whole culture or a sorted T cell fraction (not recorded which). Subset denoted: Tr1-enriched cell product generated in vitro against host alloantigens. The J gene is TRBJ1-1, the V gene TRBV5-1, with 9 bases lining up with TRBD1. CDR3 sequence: CASTGGFWNFTEAFF. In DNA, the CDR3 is TGCGCCAGTACAGGGGGCTTTTGGAATTTCACTGAAGCTTTCTTT.